This paragraph covers one T cell receptor (beta chain) sequence. The source of the sample is a study of blood T cell repertoires in COVID-19. Whole-study context: Sample material is recorded as cDNA or gDNA derived from T cells, B-cell-depleted T cells, or PBMCs.

The length of the CDR3 is 12 residues. Trimming cost V 4 bases and J 2 bases, with 6 bases left between them. From germline, CDR1 is GTSNPN and CDR2 SVGIG (reference sequence). Assignment of participants to cohorts was predicated upon participant-reported clinical history. All recovered Cohort 3 donors got two negative PCRs, got clearance, or saw symptom resolution. In the authors' workflow: Estimation of nucleated cell counts was performed using reference gene primer amplification. Assay: immunoSEQ multiplex PCR; the TCRdb copy retains only in-frame clones and omits some. That table furnishes V, J and clone size, whereas the DNA furnished D and trimming. This sample has roughly 280,000 clones; around 92% occur once, and the top ten carry under 2.5%.

This TCR was sampled from a woman aged 55-69 years who had recovered from COVID-19. The material sequenced was PBMCs or T cells enriched from blood (not recorded which). The chain recombines TRBV30 with TRBJ1-3, with a possible D match to TRBD1 (5 bases). CDR3 protein: CAWMGPGNTIYF. CDR3 nucleotide sequence: TGTGCCTGGATGGGGCCTGGAAACACCATATATTTT.